The text below deals with one T cell receptor (beta chain). The CDR3 has 15 residues. These data are taken from a study of blood T cell repertoires in COVID-19. About the research overall: Samples taken during acute and convalescent COVID-19 were collected in the United States, Italy and Spain.

As handled by the study authors: The authors estimated nucleated cell counts from reference gene primer amplification. TCRdb keeps only in-frame clones here, not all; method: immunoSEQ multiplex PCR. V and J calls and clone size are given by that table; D and trimming were obtained from the DNA. This repertoire shows around 100,000 clones, approximately 87% found once; its top ten account for 10% to 15%. The source of this sequence is a human donor in a cohort sampled during active or convalescent COVID-19. This chain joins TRBV21-1 and TRBJ1-2; TRBD1, as called in the table, went unchecked against the DNA. TRBV21-1 is a listed pseudogene. Sequencing used peripheral blood. CDR3 in amino acids: CASSKVGRANYGYTF. Written as DNA, the CDR3 is TGTGCCAGCAGCAAAGTGGGCAGGGCGAACTATGGCTACACCTTC.